This TCR beta chain is from a study of blood T cell repertoires in COVID-19. Study summary: The samples span acute and convalescent COVID-19 from the United States, Italy and Spain. Sources were T cells, B-cell-depleted T cells, or PBMCs; the material itself was cDNA or gDNA.

CDR3 length equals 13 residues. The germline V and J ends were trimmed by 4 bases and 5 bases, with 11 bases remaining between them. Germline values: CDR1 SGHAT, CDR2 FQNNGV. As processed by the authors: How many nucleated cells were present was estimated from reference gene primer amplification. Libraries were prepared by immunoSEQ multiplex PCR; TCRdb keeps only in-frame clonotypes and omits some of them. Clone size and the V and J calls come from that table; the DNA yielded D and trimming. The sample has approximately 240,000 clones, 80% to 90% seen once. Living in roughly 25 US areas, the participants were between roughly 18 and 90 years of age.

This rearrangement joins TRBV11-2 to TRBJ1-2; D is undetermined. This TCR was recovered from a woman younger than 30 in a cohort exposed to, infected with or recovered from COVID-19 (not recorded which). Sequencing was performed on PBMCs or T cells enriched from blood (not recorded which). CDR3 coding DNA: TGTGCCAGCAGCTCCCCCAGGCTTTATGGCTACACCTTC. Translating it yields CASSSPRLYGYTF.